Listed below are T cell receptor beta chains from one sample, sequenced in a study of cytomegalovirus exposure and HLA in healthy donors. The table came from immunoSEQ multiplex PCR; TCRdb's copy has only in-frame clones and leaves some out. The repertoire holds some 120,000 clones, with 75% as singletons. Source material: PBMCs. These receptors came from a woman aged 40 to 50 in good health and CMV-seropositive. Both conserved end residues are part of each CDR3. Fields, in order: clone size, V gene, J gene, CDR3 length, D gene, CDR3 protein, CDR3 DNA. A D gene is named only where the DNA matches it firmly. The size field is filled for only some rows; it gives once, few, many or a size class.

-	TRBV6-5	TRBJ2-7	15	TRBD2	CASSQEGLPRGEQYF	TGTGCCAGCAGCCAAGAGGGACTACCCAGAGGGGAGCAGTACTTC
few	TRBV28	TRBJ1-1	13	-	CAGRRQANTEAFF	TGTGCCGGCAGGCGACAAGCTAACACTGAAGCTTTCTTT
-	TRBV9	TRBJ1-3	14	-	CASSVEGSGNTIYF	TGTGCCAGCAGCGTGGAGGGCTCTGGAAACACCATATATTTT
-	TRBV5-1	TRBJ2-1	15	-	CASSLRGSSDNEQFF	TGCGCCAGCAGCTTACGTGGTAGTAGCGACAATGAGCAGTTCTTC
few	TRBV27	TRBJ2-7	13	-	CASSLFAGYEQYF	TGTGCCAGCAGTTTATTTGCGGGGTACGAGCAGTACTTC
-	TRBV9	TRBJ2-7	14	-	CASSAESGNYEQYF	TGTGCCAGCAGCGCCGAGTCAGGGAACTACGAGCAGTACTTC
-	TRBV5-1	TRBJ2-5	13	TRBD1	CASLGQGASTQYF	TGCGCCAGCTTGGGACAGGGGGCTTCGACCCAGTACTTC
-	TRBV18	TRBJ2-3	15	-	CASSPTGQGTDTQYF	TGTGCCAGCTCACCCACAGGGCAGGGCACAGATACGCAGTATTTT
-	TRBV10-3	TRBJ1-4	14	-	CAISPRDTYEKLFF	TGTGCCATCAGTCCCCGGGACACATATGAAAAACTGTTTTTT
-	TRBV9	TRBJ1-2	16	TRBD1	CASSPTPQGARYGYTF	TGTGCCAGCAGCCCCACACCACAGGGGGCGCGGTATGGCTACACCTTC